These 23 T cell receptor beta chains were sequenced from one sample in a study of spatial heterogeneity in lung cancer. TCRdb re-called the 5' RACE reads with MiXCR, one entry per CDR3 protein. Here the sample spans roughly 120,000 distinct CDR3 sequences, approximately 12% being singletons. Time point of the sample: blood at routine non-recurrence follow-up after resection. Unsorted whole RNA of tumor, nontumor lung or frozen PBMC was sequenced. The sequencing used PBMCs, collected at follow-up. The receptors derive from a male donor with early-stage non-small cell lung cancer.

The rearrangement uses TRBV5-1 and TRBJ1-1; tentatively, D is TRBD1 (6 bases). Germline CDR1 and CDR2: SGHRS and YFSETQ. The germline V and J ends were trimmed by 3 bases and 4 bases, with 10 bases remaining between them. The CDR3 is 13 residues long. CDR3 residues: CASSWTDGTEAFF. DNA of the CDR3: TGCGCCAGCAGCTGGACAGATGGCACTGAAGCTTTCTTT. The full variable domain, its missing parts supplied by reference TRBV5-1 and TRBJ1-1, is KAGVTQTPRYLIKTRGQQVTLSCSPISGHRSVSWYQQTPGQGLQFLFEYFSETQRNKGNFPGRFSGRQFSNSRSEMNVSTLELGDSALYLCASSWTDGTEAFFGQGTRLTVV.

This sequence joins TRBV18 and TRBJ1-1, with D maybe TRBD1 (6 bases). The length of the CDR3 is 15 residues. Germline assignment: CDR1 KGHSH and CDR2 LQKENI. Deletions cut 3 bases from V and 3 bases from J, with 14 bases between. The CDR3 region is CASSPGPSGDTEAFF. The CDR3 DNA reads as TGTGCCAGCTCACCGGGACCCTCAGGGGACACTGAAGCTTTCTTT. The whole variable domain, filled in from reference TRBV18 and TRBJ1-1, reads NAGVMQNPRHLVRRRGQEARLRCSPMKGHSHVYWYRQLPEEGLKFMVYLQKENIIDESGMPKERFSAEFPKEGPSILRIQQVVRGDSAAYFCASSPGPSGDTEAFFGQGTRLTVV.

The rearrangement joins TRBV28 to TRBJ2-3; 9 nucleotides align to TRBD2. The CDR3 is 16 amino acids. The germline gives CDR1 MDHEN, CDR2 SYDVKM. J lost 3 bases, V lost 2 bases, and 6 bases had no gene match. The CDR3 loop is CASSLASSGTTDTQYF. Written as DNA, the CDR3 is TGTGCCAGCAGTTTAGCCTCTAGCGGGACGACAGATACGCAGTATTTT.

The table lists this clonotype with a few counts. The chain joins TRBV12-3 or TRBV12-4 to TRBJ1-2, with D perhaps TRBD1 (6 bases). Trimming shortened V by 9 bases and J by 8 bases, and 19 bases separated the two germline ends. The CDR3 is 13 residues long. The chain's CDR3 is CASIGGVEVGYTF. The CDR3 nucleotides read TGTGCCAGTATAGGGGGAGTAGAGGTGGGCTACACCTTC.

There are many counts of this clonotype. The chain joins TRBV29-1 to TRBJ1-1, with 8 bases lining up with TRBD1. The CDR3 is 15 amino acids. CDR1 is SQVTM and CDR2 is ANQGSEA in the germline V gene. The junction had 11 bases not matched to a gene; V was cut back by 6 bases and J by 2 bases. This chain's CDR3 is CSVRQGARSNTEAFF. CDR3 bases: TGCAGCGTGCGGCAGGGGGCGAGATCCAACACTGAAGCTTTCTTT. Looking up the rest from reference TRBV29-1 and TRBJ1-1 gives the full variable domain: SAVISQKPSRDICQRGTSLTIQCQVDSQVTMMFWYRQQPGQSLTLIATANQGSEATYESGFVIDKFPISRPNLTFSTLTVSNMSPEDSSIYLCSVRQGARSNTEAFFGQGTRLTVV.

This clonotype showed up many times. The chain employs TRBV7-8 and TRBJ2-7; possible D gene TRBD2, 5 bases. Germline V gene data show CDR1 as SGHVS and CDR2 as FQNEAQ. V lost 5 bases and J lost 3, with 14 bases in between. The CDR3 is made up of 14 amino acids. CDR3 DNA: TGTGCCAGCAGCACCCGACGGGGAAGCTACGAGCAGTACTTC. As protein: CASSTRRGSYEQYF.

The chain recombines TRBV21-1 with TRBJ2-3; the D call TRBD1 from the table was never checked on the DNA. TRBV21-1 is a recognized pseudogene. The CDR3 spans 15 residues. CDR3 bases: TGTGCCAGCAGCAACCGAGACAGGGTGCAAGATACGCAGTATTTT. Translated: CASSNRDRVQDTQYF.

This clonotype was seen repeatedly, ten times or more. This chain uses TRBV11-2 with TRBJ1-1; D uncertain. V dropped 3 bases and J dropped 3 bases, with 8 bases sitting between them. The CDR3 is 13 amino acids. Germline CDR1 is SGHAT and CDR2 is FQNNGV. This CDR3 reads CASSLREDTEAFF. CDR3 sequence (DNA): TGTGCCAGCAGCTTGAGGGAGGACACTGAAGCTTTCTTT.

This clonotype has just a few counts. J is TRBJ2-2 and V is TRBV11-1, with D unresolved. From germline, CDR1 is SGHAT and CDR2 FQDESV (reference sequence). This CDR3 region has 16 residues. The V gene lost 1 base and the J gene lost 0 bases, with 9 bases spanning the gap. In DNA, the CDR3 is TGTGCCAGCAGCTTAGTCCTTAGTTCGAACACCGGGGAGCTGTTTTTT. It encodes CASSLVLSSNTGELFF.

This clonotype came up a few times. The V gene is TRBV7-2, the J gene TRBJ1-5; D call uncertain. Germline V gene sequence: CDR1 SGHTA, CDR2 FQGNSA. This CDR3 comprises 15 residues. The V and J ends lost 4 bases and 0 bases respectively, with 10 bases between them. CDR3 coding DNA: TGTGCCAGCAGCTCCGATTTATATAGCAATCAGCCCCAGCATTTT. It translates to CASSSDLYSNQPQHF.

This clonotype occurred a few times. This rearrangement joins TRBV28 to TRBJ1-5, with D uncertain. The CDR3 has 17 residues. Germline V lookup: CDR1 MDHEN, CDR2 SYDVKM. The ends were cut back, 2 bases at V and 2 bases at J, with 16 bases in the middle. The CDR3 coding sequence is TGTGCCAGCAGTTTAACCATCCGGGTTGATGGCAATCAGCCCCAGCATTTT. Protein product: CASSLTIRVDGNQPQHF.

The table lists this clonotype with a few counts. The genes are TRBV28 and TRBJ2-7, with D perhaps matching TRBD1 (6 bases). The V end lost 7 bases, the J end lost 3 bases, and 16 bases lay between the germline ends. There are 14 residues in the CDR3. CDR1 is MDHEN and CDR2 is SYDVKM in the germline V gene. The CDR3 here is CASTKWGRVYEQYF. In DNA form, the CDR3 reads TGTGCCAGCACCAAGTGGGGGCGGGTCTACGAGCAGTACTTC.

This clonotype has a count of ten or more. The chain links TRBV6-5 to TRBJ2-7; either TRBD1 or TRBD2 may fit D (7 bases each). Trimming shortened V by 6 bases and J by 0 bases, and 33 bases separated the two germline ends. This CDR3 region has 21 residues. Germline V lookup: CDR1 MNHEY, CDR2 SVGAGI. The CDR3 is CASRHRRGGLFHRQGSYEQYF. The CDR3 DNA is TGTGCCAGCAGACACCGCCGGGGAGGGTTGTTCCATAGACAGGGCTCCTACGAGCAGTACTTC.

This clonotype has a handful of counts. The J gene is TRBJ2-5, the V gene TRBV12-3 or TRBV12-4; 10 bases match TRBD2. This CDR3 region has 13 residues. V lost 5 bases, J lost 9 bases, and 6 bases stayed unmatched. The CDR3, as DNA: TGTGCCAGCAGTCCTCGTCTAGCGGGAGCCCAGTACTTC. This sequence encodes CASSPRLAGAQYF.

This clonotype was detected ten times or more. The V and J genes are TRBV5-4 and TRBJ1-2; D is uncertain. From germline, CDR1 is SGHNT and CDR2 YYREEE (reference sequence). The CDR3 loop spans 13 amino acids. V was trimmed by 4 bases and J by 5 bases, leaving 12 bases between them. CDR3 nucleotides: TGTGCCAGCAGCCGTAGGACGGAGTATGGCTACACCTTC. This sequence encodes CASSRRTEYGYTF.

A few counts support this clonotype. The chain carries TRBV6-5 and TRBJ2-1; 11 nucleotides match TRBD2. Germline assignment: CDR1 MNHEY and CDR2 SVGAGI. The CDR3 has 16 amino acids. V lost 2 bases, J lost 6 bases, and 6 bases stayed unmatched. The CDR3 DNA reads as TGTGCCAGCAGTTACCATCTAGCGGGGGGACCCAATGAGCAGTTCTTC. Translation: CASSYHLAGGPNEQFF.

The CDR3 bases are TGTGCCAGCAGTGTAGCGGGGGGGCCTGGCGAGACCCAGTACTTC. Encoded protein: CASSVAGGPGETQYF. The J gene is TRBJ2-5, the V gene TRBV27, with 11 bases fitting TRBD2. With V trimmed by 5 bases and J by 5 bases, 7 bases remained unmatched. Germline loops: CDR1 MNHEY, CDR2 SMNVEV (reference sequence). This CDR3 has 15 amino acids.

V and J are TRBV4-1 and TRBJ1-4, with D unclear. Germline V gene sequence: CDR1 MGHRA, CDR2 YSYEKL. This CDR3 has 15 residues. With 4 bases removed from V and 5 bases from J, the gap between germline ends came to 14 bases. This chain's CDR3 is CASSRGSYTNEKLFF. DNA for the CDR3: TGCGCCAGCAGCCGCGGATCCTACACAAATGAAAAACTGTTTTTT.

This clonotype was detected ten times or more. The V call is TRBV29-1, the J call TRBJ2-7; 9 bases are shared with TRBD1. Germline V CDR1 and CDR2: SQVTM, ANQGSEA. There are 13 residues in the CDR3. Trimming took 5 bases from V and 7 from J; bases not matched to a gene: 9. The CDR3 DNA sequence: TGCAGCGTTCAGACAGGGGGAGCGAGGGAGCAGTACTTC. Protein: CSVQTGGAREQYF.

This clonotype was seen many times. The chain uses TRBV29-1 and TRBJ1-1, with D unclear. Trimming removed 8 bases at V and 0 bases at J, with 10 bases between. This CDR3 has 12 amino acids. Germline values: CDR1 SQVTM, CDR2 ANQGSEA. CDR3 DNA: TGCAGCATCCAAGGGTTGAACACTGAAGCTTTCTTT. Its protein product is CSIQGLNTEAFF.

The chain uses TRBV12-3 or TRBV12-4 and TRBJ1-5; 9 positions match TRBD1. After removal of 5 bases from V and 7 bases from J, the junction contained 9 bases not matched to a gene. The CDR3 consists of 15 residues. The CDR3 sequence is CASSADRGERQPQHF. In DNA form, the CDR3 reads TGTGCCAGCAGTGCGGACAGGGGAGAACGACAGCCCCAGCATTTT.

This clonotype was counted many times. V usage is TRBV29-1 and J usage is TRBJ1-4; TRBD1 matches 9 bases. This CDR3 is built from 14 residues. Looked up from germline, CDR1 is SQVTM and CDR2 is ANQGSEA. With 6 bases clipped from V and 6 bases from J, the junction kept 8 bases outside the gene matches. CDR3 nucleotides: TGCAGCGTCTCGGCGACAGGGGGGGATGAAAAACTGTTTTTT. Residues: CSVSATGGDEKLFF.

This clonotype was seen at least ten times. J is TRBJ2-1 and V is TRBV19, with D hard to call. CDR1 and CDR2 from the germline V gene are LNHDA and SQIVND (reference sequence). The V end was cut by 4 bases, the J end by 7 bases, with 17 bases between. The CDR3 sequence is 15 residues long. CDR3 nucleotides: TGTGCCAGTAGTAGCATCCGGGCCTTCGGTAATGAGCAGTTCTTC. The encoded protein is CASSSIRAFGNEQFF.